These 6 T cell receptor beta chains share one sample of origin, sequenced in a study of cytomegalovirus exposure and HLA in healthy donors (dated by TCRdb to about 2017). The library was obtained by the immunoSEQ multiplex PCR assay. A mixture of 60 forward primers for TCR Vbeta segments and 13 reverse primers for TCR Jbeta segments was used in the multiplex PCR. The table comes from immuneACCESS by way of TCRdb, which keeps in-frame sequences with V and J called. Part of the clones is missing from these tables; in studies checked, under half for an unresolved V gene and the rest for unknown reasons. Within this sample are about 180,000 clones, with 65% to 75% of them counted one time only. The biggest ten clones account for 2.5% of the sample. Input material: PBMCs. These receptor sequences come from a human donor in good health.

The genes are TRBV7-8 and TRBJ2-2; D remains ambiguous. In germline, CDR1 is SGHVS, CDR2 FQNEAQ. Trimming left V 5 bases short and J 0 bases short, with 13 bases between. This CDR3 contains 16 residues. CDR3 in DNA: TGTGCCAGCAGCGAGAGGCCAATCGCGAACACCGGGGAGCTGTTTTTT. Protein product: CASSERPIANTGELFF.

Points on this clone: Distinct nucleotide sequences in the sample also encode this CDR3. This chain uses TRBV5-1 with TRBJ1-6; 10 bases are a match to TRBD1. Trimming at V came to 3 bases and at J to 10 bases, leaving 4 bases not matched to a gene. The germline V gene encodes CDR1 SGHRS and CDR2 YFSETQ. The CDR3 totals 14 residues. CDR3 protein: CASSSGTGDSPLHF. The CDR3 DNA reads as TGCGCCAGCAGCTCCGGGACAGGGGACTCACCCCTCCACTTT.

This clone appeared a few times. This sequence joins TRBV27 and TRBJ1-2; 7 bases are a match to TRBD1. V dropped 8 bases and J dropped 4; count of bases not matched to a gene: 4. CDR1 is MNHEY, CDR2 SMNVEV, per germline (reference sequence). This CDR3 contains 12 residues. The CDR3 DNA reads as TGTGCCAGCGGGGACAGTCGCTATGGCTACACCTTC. Its protein is CASGDSRYGYTF.

The CDR3, as DNA: TGTGCCAGCAGCTTACGTGACTATGGCTACACCTTC. Encoded protein: CASSLRDYGYTF. V usage is TRBV11-2 and J usage is TRBJ1-2; D is unclear. Trimming stripped 2 bases from V and 3 bases from J, with 4 bases between. The germline V gene encodes CDR1 SGHAT and CDR2 FQNNGV. The CDR3 contains 12 residues.

The CDR3 region is CASSSALGGITDTQYF. The CDR3 DNA follows: TGCGCCAGCAGCTCGGCCTTAGGGGGAATCACAGATACGCAGTATTTT. The J gene is TRBJ2-3, the V gene TRBV5-1; TRBD1 might be the D (6 bases). V shed 3 bases and J shed 2 bases, with 16 bases lying between them. Germline-derived CDR1 and CDR2 are SGHRS and YFSETQ. The CDR3 is made up of 16 amino acids.

This chain uses TRBV7-3 with TRBJ2-5; no firm D call. The ends were cut back, 1 base at V and 1 base at J, with 10 bases in the middle. The CDR3 sequence is 15 residues long. Germline V gene data show CDR1 as SGHTA and CDR2 as FQGTGA. CDR3: CASSLKQIPQETQYF. Written as DNA, the CDR3 is TGTGCCAGCAGCTTAAAACAGATACCCCAAGAGACCCAGTACTTC.